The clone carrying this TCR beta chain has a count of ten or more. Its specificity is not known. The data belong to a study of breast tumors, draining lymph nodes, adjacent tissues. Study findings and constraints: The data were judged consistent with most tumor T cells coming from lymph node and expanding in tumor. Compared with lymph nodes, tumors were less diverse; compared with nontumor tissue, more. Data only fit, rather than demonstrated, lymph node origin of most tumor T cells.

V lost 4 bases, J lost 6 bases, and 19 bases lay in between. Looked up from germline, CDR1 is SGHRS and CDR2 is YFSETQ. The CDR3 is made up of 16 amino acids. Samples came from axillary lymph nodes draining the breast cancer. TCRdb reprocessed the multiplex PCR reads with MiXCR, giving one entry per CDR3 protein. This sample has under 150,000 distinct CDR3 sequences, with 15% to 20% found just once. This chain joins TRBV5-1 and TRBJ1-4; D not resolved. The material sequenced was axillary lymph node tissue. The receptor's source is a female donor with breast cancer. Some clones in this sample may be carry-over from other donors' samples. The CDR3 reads CASSSTATTPDEKLFF. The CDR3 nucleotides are TGCGCCAGCAGCAGCACGGCCACGACCCCGGATGAAAAACTGTTTTTT.